Below, 22 T cell receptor beta chains from the same sample are listed, as sequenced in a study of blood T cells in healthy people across ages. Then a second PCR, running roughly 7 to 11 cycles, was carried out with a sample-barcoded 5' primer and a J-beta primer mix. TCRdb reanalysed the 5' RACE reads using MiXCR and keeps one entry per CDR3 protein. Of 900,000 to 950,000 distinct CDR3 sequences listed, approximately 32% are singletons. The data were also submitted as part of a second study, on T cells of mothers and their children.

The sequencing sample was made of blood. The receptors come from a woman aged 40 to 49 in good health.

Ten or more counts support this clonotype. V usage is TRBV20-1 and J usage is TRBJ2-3; D unresolved. Trimming left V 4 bases short and J 6 bases short, with 8 bases between. The germline V gene has CDR1 DFQATT and CDR2 SNEGSKA (reference sequence). There are 11 residues in the CDR3. CDR3 DNA sequence: TGCAGTGCTACAATAGGGGATACGCAGTATTTT. The encoded protein is CSATIGDTQYF.

This clonotype was seen at least ten times. The rearrangement joins TRBV28 to TRBJ1-2; perhaps TRBD1 as D (5 bases). This CDR3 spans 13 amino acids. Between the trimmed V and J ends, which lost 3 bases and 4 bases, there was a span of 9 bases. Germline CDR1 MDHEN, CDR2 SYDVKM. The CDR3 nucleotides read TGTGCCAGCAGTTTGAGACAGTCCTATGGCTACACCTTC. Protein: CASSLRQSYGYTF.

On this clonotype: A much more abundant neighbour one base away suggests this may be a read error. The V and J genes are TRBV4-1 and TRBJ2-1, with D perhaps matching TRBD2 (6 bases). The J call may be wrong; the DNA end is better matched by TRBJ2-7. The CDR3 has 16 amino acids. The germline CDR1 and CDR2 sequences are MGHRA and YSYEKL. This CDR3 is CASSQGAGNSYNEQYF. The CDR3 DNA follows: TGCGCCAGCAGCCAAGGAGCGGGCAACTCCTACAATGAGCAGTACTTC.

The chain links TRBV28 to TRBJ1-2; 7 bases align to TRBD1. Germline V gene data show CDR1 as MDHEN and CDR2 as SYDVKM. V trimming: 11 bases; J trimming: 5 bases; junction bases outside the gene matches: 11. CDR3 size: 13 residues. The CDR3: CAVRAQGWYGYTF. For the CDR3, the DNA is TGTGCCGTCCGAGCACAGGGGTGGTATGGCTACACCTTC.

V is TRBV18 and J is TRBJ2-7, with 9 bases matching TRBD1. Germline loops: CDR1 KGHSH, CDR2 LQKENI. Losses at the gene ends were 5 bases for V and 3 bases for J; bases not matched to a gene: 5. This CDR3 is 14 amino acids long. The CDR3 nucleotides are TGTGCCAGCTCAGTACAGGGGGCCCGCTACGAGCAGTACTTC. Amino acid sequence: CASSVQGARYEQYF.

This clonotype was found many times. CDR3 sequence reads: CASTRQASGGTQYF. The CDR3 DNA sequence: TGTGCCAGCACCCGCCAGGCTAGCGGGGGAACGCAGTATTTT. This rearrangement joins TRBV6-2 or TRBV6-3 to TRBJ2-3, with TRBD2 identical over 10 bases. Germline loops: CDR1 MNHEY, CDR2 SVGEGT. The CDR3 is made up of 14 amino acids. Germline trimming cut 7 bases from V and 9 bases from J; bases unmatched to any gene: 10.

This clonotype was counted only a few times. CDR3 residues: CASFGGSGYTF. In DNA, the CDR3 is TGTGCCAGCTTCGGGGGTTCTGGCTACACCTTC. J is TRBJ1-2 and V is TRBV7-9, with TRBD1 as a possible D gene (5 bases). The V gene's germline CDR1 is SEHNR and CDR2 FQNEAQ (reference sequence). Trimming shortened V by 8 bases and J by 7 bases, and 11 bases separated the two germline ends. This CDR3 region has 11 residues.

The chain employs TRBV2 and TRBJ1-5; D not certain. Germline V CDR1 and CDR2: SNHLY, FYNNEI. V lost 3 bases and J lost 5, with 11 bases in between. CDR3 size: 14 residues. The chain's CDR3 is CASSESLVDQPQHF. The CDR3 DNA reads as TGTGCCAGCAGTGAGAGTCTAGTGGATCAGCCCCAGCATTTT.

Regarding this clonotype: This may be a read error, as it is one base from a much larger clone. The CDR3 here is CASSSLQGAASCEQYF. DNA for the CDR3: TGTGCCAGCAGCTCTCTACAGGGGGCGGCTTCCTGCGAGCAGTACTTC. The chain carries TRBV7-2 and TRBJ2-4, with 9 bases aligning to TRBD1. TRBJ2-7 matches the DNA end more closely, so the J call is doubtful. Germline lookup yields CDR1 SGHTA and CDR2 FQGNSA. The CDR3 runs to 16 residues.

The rearrangement uses TRBV12-3 or TRBV12-4 and TRBJ2-3; TRBD1 matches 7 bases. V was clipped by 3 bases and J by 13 bases; unmatched bases: 13. CDR3 length: 14 amino acids. CDR3 DNA sequence: TGTGCCAGCAGTTTGAGGGGGCGCACAGATATGGAGTATTTT. Translation: CASSLRGRTDMEYF.

Worth noting for this clonotype: The junction shows a germline mismatch at one end, possibly a read error. This CDR3 is CASSLEGQNSDRQYF. The DNA for the CDR3 is TGTGCCAGCAGTTTAGAGGGACAAAACTCAGATAGGCAGTATTTT. The rearrangement joins TRBV27 to TRBJ2-3; possibly TRBD1 for D (6 bases). This CDR3 has 15 residues. Germline assignment: CDR1 MNHEY and CDR2 SMNVEV (reference sequence).

In the case of this clonotype: At one end the junction does not follow the germline gene, possibly because of a read error. This rearrangement joins TRBV18 to TRBJ1-4; tentative D call: TRBD1 (5 bases). From germline, CDR1 is KGHSH and CDR2 LQKENI. This CDR3 has 13 amino acids. The CDR3 spells CASSPQVTEKRFF. The CDR3 coding sequence is TGTGCCAGCTCACCTCAGGTGACAGAAAAACGGTTTTTT.

This clonotype was seen more than once but under ten times. The rearrangement uses TRBV28 and TRBJ2-7; TRBD1 aligns across 7 bases. Per the germline V gene, CDR1 is MDHEN and CDR2 is SYDVKM. V lost 1 base, J lost 6 bases, and 6 bases stayed unmatched. The length of the CDR3 is 14 residues. The CDR3 loop reads CASSLSHGTAEQYF. CDR3 in DNA: TGTGCCAGCAGTTTATCACATGGGACAGCCGAGCAGTACTTC.

This clonotype was observed many times. The chain carries TRBV29-1 and TRBJ2-7, with D perhaps assigned TRBD1 or TRBD2 (5 bases each). Looked up from germline, CDR1 is SQVTM and CDR2 is ANQGSEA. Deletions cut 7 bases from V and 0 bases from J, with 13 bases between. CDR3 length: 13 residues. CDR3 protein: CSAIGAPSYEQYF. Written as DNA, the CDR3 is TGCAGCGCGATCGGGGCCCCCTCCTACGAGCAGTACTTC.

This rearrangement joins TRBV20-1 to TRBJ2-7, with 16 positions matching TRBD2. From germline, CDR1 is DFQATT and CDR2 SNEGSKA (reference sequence). The junction had 23 bases not matched to a gene; V was cut back by 1 base and J by 2 bases. The CDR3 consists of 23 residues. The chain's CDR3 is CSARGSGLAGGANLSFSTYEQYF. DNA of the CDR3: TGCAGTGCTAGAGGGTCGGGACTAGCGGGGGGGGCCAACCTCTCCTTTTCGACCTACGAGCAGTACTTC.

This clonotype came up many times. The chain combines TRBV20-1 with TRBJ2-5; a possible D gene is TRBD2 (6 bases). V dropped 0 bases and J dropped 4 bases, with 15 bases sitting between them. Germline CDR1 reads DFQATT; CDR2 reads SNEGSKA (reference sequence). The CDR3 extends over 15 amino acids. The CDR3 protein is CSARDSATRGETQYF. The DNA for the CDR3 is TGCAGTGCTAGAGATAGCGCGACTAGGGGAGAGACCCAGTACTTC.

The sample holds a few counts of this clonotype. The chain employs TRBV18 and TRBJ2-7; D is ambiguous. The CDR3 runs 16 residues. The germline V and J ends were trimmed by 0 bases and 5 bases, with 17 bases remaining between them. The germline CDR1 and CDR2 sequences are KGHSH and LQKENI. Here the CDR3 DNA reads TGTGCCAGCTCACCACCGTCTGGGGTCGTACGGAACGAGCAGTACTTC. Protein sequence: CASSPPSGVVRNEQYF. Full variable domain (missing parts from reference TRBV18 and TRBJ2-7): NAGVMQNPRHLVRRRGQEARLRCSPMKGHSHVYWYRQLPEEGLKFMVYLQKENIIDESGMPKERFSAEFPKEGPSILRIQQVVRGDSAAYFCASSPPSGVVRNEQYFGPGTRLTVT.

In this sample, this clonotype turned up a few times. The chain uses TRBV27 and TRBJ1-6; weak D call: TRBD1 (5 bases). V was clipped by 7 bases and J by 10 bases, with 17 bases between them. This CDR3 region has 14 residues. From germline, CDR1 is MNHEY and CDR2 SMNVEV (reference sequence). The CDR3 DNA reads TGTGCCAGCAAGACTCCGGGACTTCGGTCACCCCTCCACTTT. As protein: CASKTPGLRSPLHF.

This clonotype was seen at least ten times. The chain uses TRBV29-1 and TRBJ2-7; 7 bases agree with TRBD1. The CDR3 totals 14 residues. After removal of 6 bases from V and 2 bases from J, the junction contained 10 bases not matched to a gene. Germline lookup yields CDR1 SQVTM and CDR2 ANQGSEA. The CDR3 nucleotides read TGCAGCGTGGGTGGTAAGACAGGGCCCTACGAGCAGTACTTC. Residues: CSVGGKTGPYEQYF.

The gene calls are TRBV10-3 and TRBJ2-1, with 7 bases matching TRBD1. V lost 3 bases and J lost 7; bases outside the gene matches: 6. The CDR3 is 14 residues long. CDR1 and CDR2 from the germline V gene are ENHRY and SYGVKD. The CDR3 here is CAISDGAGGNEQFF. The CDR3 DNA reads as TGTGCCATCAGTGATGGGGCAGGGGGAAATGAGCAGTTCTTC.

About this clonotype itself: This may stem from a read error, because a much larger clone lies one nucleotide away. This CDR3 fails to terminate in the conserved phenylalanine or tryptophan, so it likely reflects a read error. The chain carries TRBV9 and TRBJ2-7; 7 bases line up with TRBD1. Trimming took 0 bases from V and 3 from J; bases not matched to a gene: 3. CDR1 and CDR2 from the germline V gene are SGDLS and YYNGEE. This CDR3 contains 14 residues. CDR3 in DNA: TGTGCCAGCAGCGTAGTGGGACAGAGCTACGAGCAGTACTTA. It translates to CASSVVGQSYEQYL.

The chain recombines TRBV20-1 with TRBJ1-1; 9 bases align to TRBD1. This CDR3 has 15 residues. The trim removed 5 bases at V and 5 bases at J, leaving 12 bases unmatched. Germline-derived CDR1 and CDR2 are DFQATT and SNEGSKA (reference sequence). The CDR3 region has the DNA TGCAGTGCTGCCCGGCCCAGACAGGGGGGAACTGAAGCTTTCTTT. It yields the protein CSAARPRQGGTEAFF.